This entry describes one TCR beta chain. One junction end disagrees with the germline gene, perhaps due to a read error. Every participating donor contributed around 9.5 milliliters of peripheral blood through a draw. Isolation per sample recovered at least 7 million PBMCs. A second PCR, run for about 6 to 12 cycles, used a sample-barcoded 5' primer plus a J-beta primer mix. TCRdb independently ran MiXCR on the 5' RACE reads; one entry per CDR3 protein. The table records more than 1,400,000 distinct CDR3 sequences, approximately 40% of them present only once. The data stem from a study of blood T cells in healthy people across ages. Germline CDR1 and CDR2: SQVTM and ANQGSEA. There are 13 residues in the CDR3.

V is TRBV29-1 and J is TRBJ2-3, with TRBD2 matching 7 bases. The TCR comes from a woman aged 18 to 35 in good health. Sequencing used blood. The CDR3: CSATGGSRDTQYF. The CDR3 nucleotides read TGCAGCGCAACGGGCGGGAGCAGAGATACGCAGTATTTT.